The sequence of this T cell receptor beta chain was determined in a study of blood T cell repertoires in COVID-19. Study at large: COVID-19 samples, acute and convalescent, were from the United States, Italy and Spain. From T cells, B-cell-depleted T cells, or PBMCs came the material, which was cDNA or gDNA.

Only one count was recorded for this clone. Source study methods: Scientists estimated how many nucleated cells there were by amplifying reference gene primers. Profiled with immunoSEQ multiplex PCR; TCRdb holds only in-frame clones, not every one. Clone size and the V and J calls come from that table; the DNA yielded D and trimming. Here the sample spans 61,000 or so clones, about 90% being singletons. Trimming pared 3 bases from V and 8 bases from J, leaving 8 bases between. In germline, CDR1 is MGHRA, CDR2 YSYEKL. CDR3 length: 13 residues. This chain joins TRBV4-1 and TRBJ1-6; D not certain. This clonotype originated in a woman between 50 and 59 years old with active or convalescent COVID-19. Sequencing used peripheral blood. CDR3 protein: CASSQAQDSPLHF. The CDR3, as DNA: TGCGCCAGCAGCCAGGCCCAAGATTCACCCCTCCACTTT.